These 29 T cell receptor beta chains originate from one sample sequenced in a study of shared clonotypes between healthy human individuals. Method: immunoSEQ multiplex PCR; TCRdb's copy keeps in-frame clones and lacks some. The sample includes about 2.5 million clones, about 90% seen only once; the top ten take about 0.41%. Specimen: naive CD4+ T cells from PBMCs. Subset defined: CD45RA+ positively selected. These receptors were obtained from a man in his late teens or twenties in good health. Some clones in this sample may be carry-over from other donors' samples.

This chain uses TRBV2 with TRBJ2-2; 9 nucleotides match TRBD1. The ends lost 6 bases at V and 3 bases at J; junction bases unmatched: 5. From germline, CDR1 is SNHLY and CDR2 FYNNEI. The CDR3 consists of 15 residues. CDR3 sequence: CASRLGQGYTGELFF. As DNA, the CDR3 is TGTGCCAGCAGGTTGGGACAGGGATACACCGGGGAGCTGTTTTTT.

CDR3 coding DNA: TGTGCCAGCTCACCACCCAGCGGGAGGTTCCACGAGCAGTACTTC. Encoded protein: CASSPPSGRFHEQYF. This chain links TRBV18 with TRBJ2-7, with 9 bases identical to TRBD2. Trimming at V came to 0 bases and at J to 5 bases, leaving 5 bases not matched to a gene. This CDR3 is built from 15 residues. From germline, CDR1 is KGHSH and CDR2 LQKENI. The full variable domain, completed using reference TRBV18 and TRBJ2-7, is NAGVMQNPRHLVRRRGQEARLRCSPMKGHSHVYWYRQLPEEGLKFMVYLQKENIIDESGMPKERFSAEFPKEGPSILRIQQVVRGDSAAYFCASSPPSGRFHEQYFGPGTRLTVT.

This clone was counted between two and nine times. The chain recombines TRBV29-1 with TRBJ1-1; unclear D gene. The germline V and J ends were trimmed by 5 bases and 5 bases, with 6 bases remaining between them. Germline V gene sequence: CDR1 SQVTM, CDR2 ANQGSEA. There are 10 residues in the CDR3. In DNA, the CDR3 is TGCAGCGTTCTGCGGACTGAAGCTTTCTTT. This codes for CSVLRTEAFF.

V usage is TRBV15 and J usage is TRBJ2-7, with TRBD2 identical over 10 bases. CDR3 length equals 16 residues. Looked up from germline, CDR1 is LNHNV and CDR2 is YYDKDF (reference sequence). V gave up 0 bases and J gave up 4 bases; unmatched junction bases: 6. The CDR3 protein is CATSREASGSVYEQYF. The CDR3 nucleotides read TGTGCCACCAGCAGAGAGGCTAGCGGGAGTGTGTACGAGCAGTACTTC.

The chain employs TRBV5-8 and TRBJ2-2, with D unresolved. CDR3 length equals 14 residues. Germline assignment: CDR1 SGHTS and CDR2 YDEGEE. Trimming shortened V by 2 bases and J by 4 bases, and 9 bases separated the two germline ends. CDR3 loop: CASSFDWATGELFF. CDR3 coding DNA: TGTGCCAGCAGCTTTGATTGGGCCACCGGGGAGCTGTTTTTT.

The chain recombines TRBV4-2 with TRBJ2-1; the D gene is possibly TRBD2 (6 bases). The CDR3 covers 16 residues. V lost 0 bases, J lost 8 bases, and 17 bases lay in between. CDR1 LGHNA and CDR2 YNFKEQ come from the germline V gene. CDR3 DNA sequence: TGTGCCAGCAGCCAAGAGACTAGTCGGGTGGGCGATGAGCAGTTCTTC. It encodes CASSQETSRVGDEQFF.

The rearrangement joins TRBV7-6 to TRBJ2-3, with D tentatively TRBD2 (5 bases). Between the trimmed V and J ends, which lost 6 bases and 1 base, there was a span of 17 bases. Per the germline V gene, CDR1 is SGHVS and CDR2 is FNYEAQ. The CDR3 runs to 16 residues. CDR3 sequence: CASSQRTGSGTDTQYF. For the CDR3, the DNA is TGTGCCAGCAGTCAAAGAACGGGATCTGGCACAGATACGCAGTATTTT.

This clone occurred once. This chain connects TRBV6-5 to TRBJ2-1; possibly TRBD1 for D (7 bases). V was trimmed by 0 bases and J by 4 bases, leaving 10 bases between them. The CDR3 is 15 amino acids. Per the germline V gene, CDR1 is MNHEY and CDR2 is SVGAGI. The CDR3 is CASSYSEGAYNEQFF. The CDR3 coding sequence is TGTGCCAGCAGTTACTCGGAGGGGGCTTACAATGAGCAGTTCTTC.

The rearrangement links TRBV6-6 to TRBJ2-1; TRBD2 matches 7 bases. From germline, CDR1 is MNHNY and CDR2 SVGAGI (reference sequence). The V and J ends lost 7 bases and 6 bases, in that order; junction bases with no gene match: 9. This CDR3 comprises 14 residues. The CDR3 is CASTTGGASNEQFF. CDR3 DNA: TGTGCCAGCACCACGGGGGGAGCAAGCAATGAGCAGTTCTTC.

The chain joins TRBV9 to TRBJ2-3; TRBD2 matches at 8 bases. CDR1 SGDLS and CDR2 YYNGEE come from the germline V gene. After removal of 7 bases from V and 5 bases from J, the junction contained 12 bases not matched to a gene. This CDR3 is built from 15 residues. The CDR3 nucleotides read TGTGCCAGCGCAAGGGTCGTCAGCGGGGGAGATACGCAGTATTTT. It codes for CASARVVSGGDTQYF.

A note on this clone: This sample also contains other DNA sequences that code for the same CDR3. The chain joins TRBV7-2 to TRBJ1-1; unclear D gene. V lost 1 base and J lost 3, with 9 bases in between. Germline V lookup: CDR1 SGHTA, CDR2 FQGNSA. This CDR3 is 14 amino acids long. The CDR3 DNA reads TGTGCCAGCAGCTTAGTGGGCGGCGACACTGAAGCTTTCTTT. Its translation is CASSLVGGDTEAFF.

The chain links TRBV7-3 to TRBJ2-2; D may match TRBD1 or TRBD2 (5 bases each). CDR1 and CDR2 (germline): SGHTA, FQGTGA. Trimming removed 3 bases at V and 3 bases at J, with 11 bases between. The CDR3 totals 15 residues. This CDR3 reads CASSLSRDDTGELFF. Here the CDR3 DNA reads TGTGCCAGCAGCTTGAGCCGGGACGACACCGGGGAGCTGTTTTTT.

The chain links TRBV4-3 to TRBJ2-2; 12 bases fit TRBD2. Germline V gene data show CDR1 as LGHNA and CDR2 as YSLEER. This CDR3 contains 16 residues. V shed 10 bases, J shed 4 bases, and the junction held 10 bases outside the gene matches. CDR3 DNA: TGCGCCACCGGCCAACTAGCGGGAGGAGGCACCGGGGAGCTGTTTTTT. Translating it yields CATGQLAGGGTGELFF.

This clone was observed a single time. The chain is built from TRBV28 and TRBJ2-7, with D possibly being TRBD1 (6 bases). The CDR3 is 12 amino acids. Trimming shortened V by 6 bases and J by 4 bases, and 10 bases separated the two germline ends. The germline CDR1 and CDR2 sequences are MDHEN and SYDVKM. Here the CDR3 reads CASRTQGYEQYF. CDR3 nucleotides: TGTGCCAGCAGGACACAGGGATACGAGCAGTACTTC.

This clone was seen a single time. The CDR3 region is CASSRFSGGADTQYF. The DNA of the CDR3 is TGTGCCAGCTCACGCTTTAGCGGGGGCGCAGATACGCAGTATTTT. The rearrangement links TRBV18 to TRBJ2-3; 9 bases match TRBD2. CDR3 length: 15 residues. V was clipped by 4 bases and J by 4 bases; unmatched bases: 6. In germline, CDR1 is KGHSH, CDR2 LQKENI.

The chain joins TRBV28 to TRBJ1-5; D call uncertain. V lost 6 bases to trimming and J lost 10 bases, with 13 bases between them. The germline gives CDR1 MDHEN, CDR2 SYDVKM. This CDR3 is built from 12 residues. CDR3 loop: CASSPPSYPQHF. CDR3 in DNA: TGTGCCAGCAGCCCACCGTCCTATCCCCAGCATTTT.

The chain recombines TRBV28 with TRBJ2-5, with no clear D. Germline lookup yields CDR1 MDHEN and CDR2 SYDVKM. CDR3 length: 14 amino acids. Between the trimmed V and J ends, which lost 2 bases and 5 bases, there was a span of 12 bases. The CDR3 nucleotides read TGTGCCAGCAGTTTAAATGGGGAAATGGAGACCCAGTACTTC. It yields the protein CASSLNGEMETQYF.

This clone showed up just once. This chain joins TRBV19 and TRBJ1-5; D not resolved. The germline gives CDR1 LNHDA, CDR2 SQIVND (reference sequence). Between the trimmed V and J ends, which lost 4 bases and 3 bases, there was a span of 10 bases. The CDR3 has 14 residues. The CDR3 DNA follows: TGTGCCAGTAGTACAGGAGGACCCAATCAGCCCCAGCATTTT. It yields the protein CASSTGGPNQPQHF.

The rearrangement uses TRBV29-1 and TRBJ1-1, with D perhaps TRBD1 (5 bases). The CDR3 has 12 amino acids. V lost 7 bases and J 4 bases, leaving 13 bases between the germline ends. Germline values: CDR1 SQVTM, CDR2 ANQGSEA. CDR3 in DNA: TGCAGCGCTTTAGGGACTCCCACTGAAGCTTTCTTT. This translates into CSALGTPTEAFF.

The chain carries TRBV25-1 and TRBJ2-7; 7 bases line up with TRBD2. The CDR3 extends over 14 amino acids. The trim removed 5 bases at V and 2 bases at J, leaving 6 bases unmatched. CDR1 MGHDK and CDR2 SYGVNS come from the germline V gene. DNA of the CDR3: TGTGCCAGCAGTTATAGCGGGTACACCTACGAGCAGTACTTC. Translation gives CASSYSGYTYEQYF.

This chain links TRBV11-2 with TRBJ2-2, with 7 bases that match TRBD1. This CDR3 has 16 residues. Looked up from germline, CDR1 is SGHAT and CDR2 is FQNNGV. J gave up 9 bases and V 5 bases, and 15 bases lay outside the gene matches. The CDR3 nucleotides are TGTGCCAGCAGCCTAAGGATCGGGACAGCCCACCGGGAGCTGTTTTTT. Translated, it gives CASSLRIGTAHRELFF.

This clone has a single count. The chain recombines TRBV25-1 with TRBJ2-3; 11 bases map to TRBD2. CDR1 is MGHDK, CDR2 SYGVNS, per germline. V trimming: 4 bases; J trimming: 0 bases; junction bases outside the gene matches: 3. The CDR3 loop spans 16 amino acids. CDR3 DNA sequence: TGTGCCAGCAGTGGGCTAGCGGGAGGAAGCACAGATACGCAGTATTTT. It specifies CASSGLAGGSTDTQYF. The full variable domain, its missing parts supplied by reference TRBV25-1 and TRBJ2-3, is EADIYQTPRYLVIGTGKKITLECSQTMGHDKMYWYQQDPGMELHLIHYSYGVNSTEKGDLSSESTVSRIRTEHFPLTLESARPSHTSQYLCASSGLAGGSTDTQYFGPGTRLTVL.

Of note for this clone: Other DNA variants within this sample encode the same CDR3. The chain links TRBV5-1 to TRBJ2-7; TRBD2 aligns across 11 bases. This CDR3 is built from 15 residues. Per the germline V gene, CDR1 is SGHRS and CDR2 is YFSETQ. V lost 4 bases and J lost 0; bases outside the gene matches: 3. This CDR3 is CASSPLAGGSYEQYF. The DNA for the CDR3 is TGCGCCAGCAGCCCGCTAGCGGGAGGCTCCTACGAGCAGTACTTC.

This clone was seen a single time. The CDR3 DNA reads as TGTGCCAGCAGTGAATACCGGGGGGATGACGAGCAGTACTTC. It yields the protein CASSEYRGDDEQYF. V is TRBV27 and J is TRBJ2-7; 7 bases map to TRBD2. CDR1 is MNHEY and CDR2 is SMNVEV in the germline V gene (reference sequence). The CDR3 sequence is 14 residues long. V lost 5 bases to trimming and J lost 5 bases; unmatched junction nucleotides: 9.

The chain carries TRBV6-5 and TRBJ1-3; D might be TRBD1 (5 bases). From germline, CDR1 is MNHEY and CDR2 SVGAGI. Trimming left V 6 bases short and J 2 bases short, with 14 bases between. The CDR3 contains 15 residues. The CDR3 loop reads CASRSGGSAGNTIYF. The CDR3 DNA is TGTGCCAGCAGGTCCGGGGGGTCGGCTGGAAACACCATATATTTT.

This chain uses TRBV9 with TRBJ1-4; possible D gene TRBD1, 5 bases. Deletions cut 2 bases from V and 0 bases from J, with 11 bases between. Germline V lookup: CDR1 SGDLS, CDR2 YYNGEE. This CDR3 comprises 16 residues. DNA of the CDR3: TGTGCCAGCAGCGTCGCCGCCAGGGCAACTAATGAAAAACTGTTTTTT. Protein: CASSVAARATNEKLFF.

This clone was detected only once. V usage is TRBV14 and J usage is TRBJ2-1; D tentatively reads TRBD1 or TRBD2 (5 bases each). The germline V gene encodes CDR1 SGHDN and CDR2 FVKESK. This CDR3 has 16 residues. V dropped 4 bases and J dropped 0 bases, with 13 bases sitting between them. DNA of the CDR3: TGTGCCAGCAGCCCTCGGGGCAGAAGCTCCTACAATGAGCAGTTCTTC. Protein sequence: CASSPRGRSSYNEQFF.

The chain links TRBV20-1 to TRBJ2-5; D is uncertain. V dropped 5 bases and J dropped 5 bases, with 9 bases sitting between them. Germline V lookup: CDR1 DFQATT, CDR2 SNEGSKA (reference sequence). The CDR3 runs to 11 residues. The CDR3 DNA reads as TGCAGTGCTCTTATGCAGGAGACCCAGTACTTC. Translated, it gives CSALMQETQYF.

The chain uses TRBV28 and TRBJ2-5; 10 nucleotides match TRBD1. The CDR3 totals 14 residues. In germline, CDR1 is MDHEN, CDR2 SYDVKM. V lost 7 bases and J lost 2; bases outside the gene matches: 4. The CDR3 region is CASTGQGGQETQYF. CDR3 in DNA: TGTGCCAGCACCGGACAGGGGGGTCAAGAGACCCAGTACTTC.